The present T cell receptor beta chain was sequenced within a study of vaccination effects on CD4 cells after COVID-19. Study-level points and caveats: Cross-reactivity with common cold coronaviruses was shown by only 1 of 255 vaccine-induced clones in healthy vaccinees.

Trimming took off 0 bases at V and 5 bases at J, with 10 bases between the two ends. There are 14 residues in the CDR3. Germline V lookup: CDR1 LGHDT, CDR2 YNNKEL (reference sequence). About this clone itself: The antigen remains undetermined.

Antigen-specific CD4+ T cells expanded by the ViraFEST assay with viral peptide pools were then sequenced. Culturing for nine to ten days preceded CD4+ T cell isolation. All study participants received two doses of BNT162b2 or mRNA-1273 vaccine. Here immunoSEQ multiplex PCR was the method, and the copy in TCRdb shows in-frame clones only, minus some. The sample records tens of thousands of clones, under 85% being singletons. The sample was CD4+ T cells from PBMCs cultured with HCoV-NL63 spike peptides, taken after COVID-19 vaccination. This TCR derives from a human donor who received a COVID-19 vaccine. V usage is TRBV3-1 (or the pseudogene TRBV3-2) and J usage is TRBJ2-5; D is ambiguous. CDR3 loop: CASSQESGRETQYF. The DNA for the CDR3 is TGTGCCAGCAGCCAAGAGTCGGGCCGGGAGACCCAGTACTTC.